Following are 3 T cell receptor beta chains from one sample sequenced in a study of T cells in tumors after PD-1 blockade. Only in-frame clones appear in the TCRdb table, and some are missing; sequencing was by immunoSEQ multiplex PCR. The sample consists of about 14,000 clones, 82% of them appearing once. Specimen: PBMCs, collected after anti-PD-1 treatment. These receptors originate from a human donor with basal cell carcinoma.

The chain is built from TRBV6-5 and TRBJ2-5; D is perhaps TRBD1 or TRBD2 (6 bases each). The CDR3 is 15 residues long. With 0 bases removed from V and 4 bases from J, the gap between germline ends came to 12 bases. The germline V gene has CDR1 MNHEY and CDR2 SVGAGI. CDR3 bases: TGTGCCAGCAGTTACTCGGGGGGCGCAGGAGAGACCCAGTACTTC. It specifies CASSYSGGAGETQYF.

The chain couples TRBV4-2 to TRBJ2-2; D gene uncertain. The V and J ends lost 4 bases and 0 bases respectively, with 12 bases between them. The CDR3 is 16 amino acids. CDR1 LGHNA and CDR2 YNFKEQ come from the germline V gene. CDR3 in amino acids: CASSPSGLTNTGELFF. As DNA, the CDR3 is TGTGCCAGCAGCCCTTCCGGTCTCACGAACACCGGGGAGCTGTTTTTT.

This chain uses TRBV3-1 (or the pseudogene TRBV3-2) with TRBJ2-7; weak D call: TRBD1 (6 bases). This CDR3 has 15 residues. Deletions cut 6 bases from V and 0 bases from J, with 15 bases between. Germline-derived CDR1 and CDR2 are LGHDT and YNNKEL (reference sequence). The chain's CDR3 is CASSYGTPSSYEQYF. Here the CDR3 DNA reads TGTGCCAGCAGTTATGGGACACCGAGCTCCTACGAGCAGTACTTC.